These 12 T cell receptor beta chains originate from one sample sequenced in a study of OX40 agonist ivuxolimab in advanced cancers. Profiling relied on immunoSEQ multiplex PCR, and the TCRdb table lists in-frame clones only, not all of them. The sample records about 18,000 clones, approximately 70% being singletons. Sample: CD4+ or CD8+ T cells sorted from blood, taken in a trial of the OX40 agonist ivuxolimab. The receptors shown here come from an adult with an advanced solid tumor such as melanoma, head and neck, liver or kidney cancer.

The rearrangement joins TRBV29-1 to TRBJ1-1, with 7 nucleotides matching TRBD1. CDR1 is SQVTM, CDR2 ANQGSEA, per germline. The CDR3 has 13 amino acids. Losses at the gene ends were 7 bases for V and 5 bases for J; bases not matched to a gene: 10. The chain's CDR3 is CSAVTGDRTEAFF. The CDR3 DNA follows: TGCAGCGCAGTCACAGGGGATCGGACTGAAGCTTTCTTT.

There are a few counts of this clone. The genes are TRBV11-2 and TRBJ2-1; D uncertain. The CDR3 runs to 11 residues. The germline V and J ends were trimmed by 3 bases and 8 bases, with 5 bases remaining between them. CDR1 SGHAT and CDR2 FQNNGV come from the germline V gene. The CDR3 sequence is CASSLGYEQFF. CDR3 nucleotide sequence: TGTGCCAGCAGCTTGGGTTATGAGCAGTTCTTC.

The chain joins TRBV4-1 to TRBJ2-2; perhaps TRBD1 as D (6 bases). The germline gives CDR1 MGHRA, CDR2 YSYEKL. Between the trimmed V and J ends, which lost 1 base and 1 base, there was a span of 10 bases. The CDR3 has 16 amino acids. As DNA, the CDR3 is TGCGCCAGCAGCCAAGCCTGGGGACAGAACACCGGGGAGCTGTTTTTT. Translating it yields CASSQAWGQNTGELFF.

This clone has only a few counts. V gene TRBV11-2 combines with J gene TRBJ1-3; D not certain. CDR3 length: 16 residues. The V end was cut by 6 bases, the J end by 0 bases, with 15 bases between. Germline V gene lookup returns CDR1 SGHAT and CDR2 FQNNGV. CDR3 nucleotides: TGTGCCAGCAGACCCGGAGGGCCCATCTCTGGAAACACCATATATTTT. Protein sequence: CASRPGGPISGNTIYF.

The chain joins TRBV13 to TRBJ2-7, with 7 bases that match TRBD2. Germline CDR1 reads PRHDT; CDR2 reads FYEKMQ (reference sequence). Trimming removed 0 bases from V and 4 bases from J; junction bases left unmatched: 0. The CDR3 runs 13 residues. The CDR3 nucleotides are TGTGCCAGCAGCTTAGGGCGGGAGTACGAGCAGTACTTC. Residues: CASSLGREYEQYF.

This chain uses TRBV6-1 with TRBJ2-2; tentative D call: TRBD1 (6 bases). V lost 8 bases and J lost 2, with 12 bases in between. The CDR3 covers 14 residues. In germline, CDR1 is MNHNS, CDR2 SASEGT. CDR3 amino acids: CASCGDTNTGELFF. CDR3 coding DNA: TGTGCCAGCTGTGGGGACACTAACACCGGGGAGCTGTTTTTT.

V is TRBV10-2 and J is TRBJ1-2; D possibly corresponds to TRBD1 (5 bases). V was clipped by 5 bases and J by 2 bases, with 12 bases between them. The CDR3 is 14 amino acids. CDR1 is WSHSY and CDR2 is SAAADI in the germline V gene. The DNA for the CDR3 is TGCGCCAGCAGTTTAGGGGAAAGAAACTATGGCTACACCTTC. Encoded protein: CASSLGERNYGYTF.

The chain has TRBV6-6 and TRBJ2-7; a weak D match, TRBD2 (6 bases). Germline V CDR1 and CDR2: MNHNY, SVGAGI (reference sequence). Trimming stripped 4 bases from V and 3 bases from J, with 7 bases between. This CDR3 comprises 12 residues. The DNA for the CDR3 is TGTGCCAGCAGTTTGGGGGGCTACGAGCAGTACTTC. Translation: CASSLGGYEQYF.

The chain joins TRBV27 to TRBJ2-3; D is uncertain. The germline V and J ends were trimmed by 3 bases and 0 bases, with 7 bases remaining between them. Germline-derived CDR1 and CDR2 are MNHEY and SMNVEV (reference sequence). The CDR3 sequence is 14 residues long. The CDR3 coding sequence is TGTGCCAGCAGTTTGGAGTGGAGCACAGATACGCAGTATTTT. Translation gives CASSLEWSTDTQYF.

This clone has a handful of counts. V usage is TRBV28 and J usage is TRBJ1-5, with 10 bases that match TRBD1. With 3 bases clipped from V and 0 bases from J, the junction kept 5 bases outside the gene matches. Germline V gene lookup returns CDR1 MDHEN and CDR2 SYDVKM. The CDR3 is 17 residues long. CDR3 amino acids: CASSFPGTGVSNQPQHF. The CDR3 DNA follows: TGTGCCAGCAGTTTTCCCGGGACAGGGGTTAGCAATCAGCCCCAGCATTTT.

This sequence joins TRBV27 and TRBJ2-7; D is ambiguous. This CDR3 has 13 amino acids. V gave up 6 bases and J gave up 0 bases, with 9 bases separating them. Per germline, CDR1 MNHEY and CDR2 SMNVEV (reference sequence). The CDR3 region has the DNA TGTGCCAGCAGGTCACCGGACTCCTACGAGCAGTACTTC. Its protein is CASRSPDSYEQYF.

The rearrangement links TRBV7-3 to TRBJ2-7, with unresolved D. Germline V gene lookup returns CDR1 SGHTA and CDR2 FQGTGA. Trimming took 2 bases from V and 0 from J, leaving 8 bases between them. The CDR3 totals 14 residues. The CDR3: CASSLGLSSYEQYF. CDR3 nucleotides: TGTGCCAGCAGCTTAGGCTTGAGCTCCTACGAGCAGTACTTC.